These 30 T cell receptor beta chains were all obtained from the same sample, sequenced in a study of blood T cell repertoires in COVID-19. The assay was immunoSEQ multiplex PCR, and TCRdb's table has in-frame clones only and misses some. There are 43,000 or so clones in the sample; approximately 86% occur only once, and 15% to 20% lies in the top ten. The sample taken for sequencing was peripheral blood. The receptors stem from a man in his sixties with active or convalescent COVID-19.

The rearrangement uses TRBV10-2 and TRBJ1-2; 8 positions agree with TRBD1. CDR1 is WSHSY, CDR2 SAAADI, per germline. There are 14 residues in the CDR3. After removal of 4 bases from V and 6 bases from J, the junction contained 7 bases not matched to a gene. CDR3 protein: CASSGQGAVDGYTF. DNA for the CDR3: TGCGCCAGCAGTGGTCAGGGGGCGGTCGATGGCTACACCTTC.

The chain joins TRBV7-9 to TRBJ2-1; D remains unclear. The length of the CDR3 is 11 residues. Germline V gives CDR1 SEHNR, CDR2 FQNEAQ (reference sequence). V was clipped by 5 bases and J by 8 bases, with 7 bases between them. CDR3 residues: CASSPTDEQFF. CDR3 coding DNA: TGTGCCAGCAGCCCCACAGATGAGCAGTTCTTC.

The V and J genes are TRBV2 and TRBJ2-7; 8 bases are shared with TRBD1. Germline values: CDR1 SNHLY, CDR2 FYNNEI. With 1 base clipped from V and 8 bases from J, the junction kept 4 bases outside the gene matches. The CDR3 loop spans 13 amino acids. This CDR3 is CASSEEQGAQQYF. The DNA for the CDR3 is TGTGCCAGCAGTGAAGAGCAGGGGGCACAGCAGTACTTC.

J is TRBJ1-2 and V is TRBV19, with TRBD1 matching over 10 bases. Trimming removed 6 bases from V and 7 bases from J; junction bases left unmatched: 11. Germline CDR1 LNHDA, CDR2 SQIVND (reference sequence). This CDR3 comprises 15 residues. The CDR3 DNA is TGTGCCAGTAGCTTGACAGGGGGCGCGTTCTCTGGCTACACCTTC. Residues: CASSLTGGAFSGYTF.

The chain is built from TRBV6-5 and TRBJ2-2; D is unresolved. CDR1 and CDR2 (germline): MNHEY, SVGAGI. The germline V and J ends were trimmed by 2 bases and 1 base, with 11 bases remaining between them. The CDR3 contains 16 residues. The CDR3 DNA sequence: TGTGCCAGCAGTTACGGCTCGGCAGGGAACACCGGGGAGCTGTTTTTT. Protein sequence: CASSYGSAGNTGELFF.

V and J are TRBV11-3 and TRBJ2-3; perhaps TRBD2 as D (6 bases). The V gene lost 4 bases and the J gene lost 0 bases, with 14 bases spanning the gap. Germline CDR1 and CDR2: SGHNT and YENEEA. CDR3 length: 16 residues. For the CDR3, the DNA is TGTGCCAGCAGCTCCGACGGGGGAGGTAGCACAGATACGCAGTATTTT. It is translated as CASSSDGGGSTDTQYF.

The V and J genes are TRBV5-6 and TRBJ1-1; D not certain. V shed 2 bases and J shed 1 base, with 3 bases lying between them. CDR3 length: 12 residues. Germline V gives CDR1 SGHDT, CDR2 YYEEEE. The CDR3 loop is CASSFGNTEAFF. The CDR3 region has the DNA TGTGCCAGCAGCTTCGGGAACACTGAAGCTTTCTTT.

This rearrangement joins TRBV18 to TRBJ1-5; possibly TRBD1 for D (5 bases). From germline, CDR1 is KGHSH and CDR2 LQKENI. This CDR3 spans 15 amino acids. Deletions cut 0 bases from V and 2 bases from J, with 8 bases between. The CDR3: CASSPPGQGNQPQHF. The CDR3 bases are TGTGCCAGCTCACCACCGGGGCAGGGCAATCAGCCCCAGCATTTT.

This clone is labeled medium-sized. The chain employs TRBV15 and TRBJ1-5; D gene uncertain. This CDR3 contains 14 residues. Between the trimmed V and J ends, which lost 1 base and 4 bases, there was a span of 8 bases. Germline loops: CDR1 LNHNV, CDR2 YYDKDF (reference sequence). The CDR3 reads CATSRGPTNQPQHF. The CDR3 DNA follows: TGTGCCACCAGCAGAGGCCCGACAAATCAGCCCCAGCATTTT.

The CDR3 is CSVESYGYTF. As DNA, the CDR3 is TGCAGCGTTGAGTCTTATGGCTACACCTTC. The rearrangement uses TRBV29-1 and TRBJ1-2, with D unclear. Germline CDR1 SQVTM, CDR2 ANQGSEA. Trimming left V 3 bases short and J 5 bases short, with 4 bases between. CDR3 size: 10 residues.

V and J are TRBV9 and TRBJ2-3, with TRBD1 identical over 9 bases. Germline assignment: CDR1 SGDLS and CDR2 YYNGEE. The junction had 4 bases not matched to a gene; V was cut back by 3 bases and J by 5 bases. The CDR3 covers 14 residues. The CDR3 protein is CASSGTGVRDTQYF. As DNA, the CDR3 is TGTGCCAGCAGCGGGACAGGGGTCCGAGATACGCAGTATTTT.

The chain joins TRBV15 to TRBJ1-1, with D possibly matching TRBD1 (5 bases). The germline gives CDR1 LNHNV, CDR2 YYDKDF (reference sequence). V was pared by 1 base and J by 5 bases, with 17 bases between. The CDR3 totals 16 residues. CDR3 sequence reads: CATSRGGRGVRTEAFF. The CDR3 DNA is TGTGCCACCAGCAGAGGAGGGAGGGGTGTTCGGACTGAAGCTTTCTTT.

This chain uses TRBV30 with TRBJ1-5; D is uncertain. Trimming took 5 bases from V and 0 from J, leaving 8 bases between them. CDR3 length equals 13 residues. The V gene's germline CDR1 is GTSNPN and CDR2 SVGIG (reference sequence). The CDR3 spells CAWAAGSNQPQHF. The CDR3 DNA sequence: TGTGCCTGGGCCGCGGGTAGCAATCAGCCCCAGCATTTT. Complete variable domain (other parts from reference TRBV30 and TRBJ1-5): SQTIHQWPATLVQPVGSPLSLECTVEGTSNPNLYWYRQAAGRGLQLLFYSVGIGQISSEVPQNLSASRPQDRQFILSSKKLLLSDSGFYLCAWAAGSNQPQHFGDGTRLSIL.

This clone has a handful of counts. The chain combines TRBV3-1 (or the pseudogene TRBV3-2) with TRBJ1-1; D gene uncertain. V gave up 2 bases and J gave up 3 bases, with 16 bases separating them. This CDR3 region has 16 residues. Germline CDR1 reads LGHDT; CDR2 reads YNNKEL (reference sequence). The CDR3 spells CASSQSLLRGYTEAFF. The CDR3 DNA sequence: TGTGCCAGCAGCCAAAGTCTCTTGCGGGGATACACTGAAGCTTTCTTT.

This clone has just one count. The CDR3 DNA is TGTGCCAGCAGCTTAGCCGGGACCTACGAGCAGTACTTC. Its protein is CASSLAGTYEQYF. The chain carries TRBV7-6 and TRBJ2-7, with D possibly being TRBD2 (5 bases). CDR1 SGHVS and CDR2 FNYEAQ come from the germline V gene. CDR3 length equals 13 residues. V shed 0 bases and J shed 2 bases, with 5 bases lying between them.

Here the CDR3 reads CASSLGGGGSYNEQFF. As DNA, the CDR3 is TGTGCCAGCAGCTTAGGAGGCGGGGGTTCCTACAATGAGCAGTTCTTC. V and J are TRBV7-9 and TRBJ2-1; TRBD2 matches at 7 bases. V dropped 1 base and J dropped 1; count of bases not matched to a gene: 4. This CDR3 contains 16 residues. Germline values: CDR1 SEHNR, CDR2 FQNEAQ (reference sequence).

The chain is built from TRBV18 and TRBJ1-2, with 8 bases identical to TRBD1. J gave up 8 bases and V 2 bases, and 4 bases lay outside the gene matches. The CDR3 has 13 residues. The germline V gene encodes CDR1 KGHSH and CDR2 LQKENI. CDR3 nucleotides: TGTGCCAGCTCACCAACACAGGGGGACGGCTACACCTTC. Protein: CASSPTQGDGYTF. The variable domain in full, with the rest retrieved from reference TRBV18 and TRBJ1-2, is NAGVMQNPRHLVRRRGQEARLRCSPMKGHSHVYWYRQLPEEGLKFMVYLQKENIIDESGMPKERFSAEFPKEGPSILRIQQVVRGDSAAYFCASSPTQGDGYTFGSGTRLTVV.

CDR3 region: CASSHGGAHEQYF. DNA for the CDR3: TGTGCCAGCAGCCACGGGGGGGCCCACGAGCAGTACTTC. The chain links TRBV27 to TRBJ2-7, with TRBD2 matching 8 bases. There are 13 residues in the CDR3. From germline, CDR1 is MNHEY and CDR2 SMNVEV (reference sequence). V lost 6 bases to trimming and J lost 5 bases; unmatched junction nucleotides: 6.

This chain joins TRBV11-2 and TRBJ1-2; 8 positions agree with TRBD1. The CDR3 is made up of 19 amino acids. Germline CDR1 and CDR2: SGHAT and FQNNGV. The J segment lost 6 bases and the V segment lost 8 bases, leaving 26 bases of the junction unmatched. The CDR3 protein is CASPGKRDRGLQRPDGYTF. CDR3 DNA: TGTGCCAGCCCGGGAAAACGCGACAGGGGCCTTCAAAGACCGGATGGCTACACCTTC. Supplemented by reference TRBV11-2 and TRBJ1-2, the full variable domain reads EAGVAQSPRYKIIEKRQSVAFWCNPISGHATLYWYQQILGQGPKLLIQFQNNGVVDDSQLPKDRFSAERLKGVDSTLKIQPAKLEDSAVYLCASPGKRDRGLQRPDGYTFGSGTRLTVV.

The chain carries TRBV15 and TRBJ1-4; no clear D. This CDR3 contains 14 residues. CDR1 and CDR2 (germline): LNHNV, YYDKDF (reference sequence). Trimming left V 7 bases short and J 4 bases short, with 13 bases between. This chain's CDR3 is CATNNGGNNEKLFF. Written as DNA, the CDR3 is TGTGCCACCAACAATGGAGGGAATAATGAAAAACTGTTTTTT. Together with reference TRBV15 and TRBJ1-4, the CDR3 gives the full variable domain: DAMVIQNPRYQVTQFGKPVTLSCSQTLNHNVMYWYQQKSSQAPKLLFHYYDKDFNNEADTPDNFQSRRPNTSFCFLDIRSPGLGDTAMYLCATNNGGNNEKLFFGSGTQLSVL.

The DNA of the CDR3 is TGTGCCAGCAACCTTTGGACAGGAGGGGACAAGGGGGAGCTGTTTTTT. Translation: CASNLWTGGDKGELFF. V gene TRBV7-8 combines with J gene TRBJ2-2; D might be TRBD1 (7 bases). Trimming removed 7 bases from V and 8 bases from J, with 23 bases in between. Germline CDR1 and CDR2: SGHVS and FQNEAQ. The CDR3 has 16 residues.

V gene TRBV7-8 combines with J gene TRBJ2-1, with 8 bases that match TRBD1. Per germline, CDR1 SGHVS and CDR2 FQNEAQ. The CDR3 is made up of 14 amino acids. V trimming: 0 bases; J trimming: 8 bases; junction bases outside the gene matches: 3. CDR3 nucleotides: TGTGCCAGCAGCTTAGCTCCAGGGGGCGATGAGCAGTTCTTC. It yields the protein CASSLAPGGDEQFF.

The genes are TRBV7-2 and TRBJ2-3, with 12 bases identical to TRBD2. The V segment lost 2 bases and the J segment 1 base; nucleotides outside the gene matches: 7. CDR3 length equals 18 residues. Per germline, CDR1 SGHTA and CDR2 FQGNSA. CDR3 bases: TGTGCCAGCAGCTTACTAGCGGGGGGGCCCCTTGGCACAGATACGCAGTATTTT. Its protein product is CASSLLAGGPLGTDTQYF.

The chain employs TRBV19 and TRBJ1-5; 9 nucleotides match TRBD1. The junction had 8 bases not matched to a gene; V was cut back by 11 bases and J by 6 bases. Per the germline V gene, CDR1 is LNHDA and CDR2 is SQIVND (reference sequence). The CDR3 is made up of 13 amino acids. The CDR3 protein is CASSTGGRQPQHF. DNA of the CDR3: TGTGCCTCTTCGACAGGGGGACGTCAGCCCCAGCATTTT.

The chain combines TRBV9 with TRBJ2-4, with a weak D call TRBD2 (6 bases). The V and J ends lost 2 bases and 12 bases respectively, with 15 bases between them. The CDR3 is 13 residues long. Germline V gene data show CDR1 as SGDLS and CDR2 as YYNGEE. The CDR3 sequence: CASSVTTGSRQYF. CDR3 nucleotide sequence: TGTGCCAGCAGCGTCACGACCGGGAGCCGTCAGTACTTC.

The chain combines TRBV7-6 with TRBJ1-1, with D unclear. Germline CDR1 and CDR2: SGHVS and FNYEAQ. The V gene lost 7 bases and the J gene lost 10 bases, with 19 bases spanning the gap. The CDR3 loop spans 13 amino acids. The CDR3 protein is CASTPLLGRAAFF. The CDR3 DNA sequence: TGTGCCAGCACCCCGCTTTTAGGGAGGGCAGCTTTCTTT.

The chain combines TRBV7-2 with TRBJ1-2, with D uncertain. Germline CDR1 reads SGHTA; CDR2 reads FQGNSA. The CDR3 is 13 amino acids. Trimming took off 5 bases at V and 4 bases at J, with 11 bases between the two ends. The CDR3 DNA is TGTGCCAGCAGCCCAGCCGGGAGCTATGGCTACACCTTC. Protein: CASSPAGSYGYTF.

V gene TRBV10-3 combines with J gene TRBJ1-5; D possibly corresponds to TRBD1 (6 bases). Germline CDR1 ENHRY, CDR2 SYGVKD. V gave up 3 bases and J gave up 0 bases, with 18 bases separating them. This CDR3 contains 18 residues. The CDR3 DNA reads as TGTGCCATCAGTGATGTTTTTGTGGGACAAAATAGCAATCAGCCCCAGCATTTT. Protein product: CAISDVFVGQNSNQPQHF.

The chain employs TRBV7-2 and TRBJ2-1; 10 bases fit TRBD2. Germline CDR1 reads SGHTA; CDR2 reads FQGNSA. Trimming removed 3 bases from V and 8 bases from J; junction bases left unmatched: 4. The CDR3 runs 14 residues. The CDR3 nucleotides are TGTGCCAGCAGCTTCAGCGGGGGGGCCGATGAGCAGTTCTTC. This translates into CASSFSGGADEQFF.

The rearrangement links TRBV7-2 to TRBJ1-5; 10 bases are shared with TRBD1. Losses at the gene ends were 5 bases for V and 7 bases for J; bases not matched to a gene: 5. CDR1 SGHTA and CDR2 FQGNSA come from the germline V gene. This CDR3 is built from 14 residues. CDR3 in DNA: TGTGCCAGCAGCCTGGACAGGGGGGTACAGCCCCAGCATTTT. This codes for CASSLDRGVQPQHF. Drawing the rest from reference TRBV7-2 and TRBJ1-5, the complete variable domain is GAGVSQSPSNKVTEKGKDVELRCDPISGHTALYWYRQSLGQGLEFLIYFQGNSAPDKSGLPSDRFSAERTGGSVSTLTIQRTQQEDSAVYLCASSLDRGVQPQHFGDGTRLSIL.